A single sample is the source of the 19 T cell receptor beta chains below, sequenced in a study of shared clonotypes between healthy human individuals. Sequencing used immunoSEQ multiplex PCR; TCRdb keeps in-frame clones, though not all of them. This sample carries 1 million to 1.2 million clones, approximately 75% of them seen once, and the ten largest clones take 0.89%. Sequencing was performed on memory CD4+ T cells from PBMCs. Documented subset: CD45RA-negative fraction. The source is a man aged 18 to 35 in good health. Some clones in this sample may be carry-over from other donors' samples.

In regard to this clone: This may come from a read error, since a much larger clone is one base off. Other nucleotide sequences from this sample produce the same CDR3. This chain joins TRBV30 and TRBJ2-3; unclear D gene. Germline V gene lookup returns CDR1 GTSNPN and CDR2 SVGIG (reference sequence). The CDR3 runs to 11 residues. V shed 2 bases and J shed 2 bases, with 2 bases lying between them. CDR3 sequence (DNA): TGTGCCTGGAGTCCCACAGATACGCAGTATTTT. Its protein product is CAWSPTDTQYF.

V gene TRBV7-8 combines with J gene TRBJ2-3, with TRBD1 as a possible D gene (5 bases). Trimming cost V 2 bases and J 3 bases, with 9 bases left between them. Germline lookup yields CDR1 SGHVS and CDR2 FQNEAQ. The CDR3 is made up of 14 amino acids. DNA of the CDR3: TGTGCCAGCAGCTTAATCCAGGGTACAGATACGCAGTATTTT. The encoded protein is CASSLIQGTDTQYF.

The chain links TRBV7-9 to TRBJ1-2, with 11 bases aligning to TRBD1. The CDR3 consists of 14 residues. Trimming at V came to 1 base and at J to 6 bases, leaving 1 base not matched to a gene. CDR1 SEHNR and CDR2 FQNEAQ come from the germline V gene (reference sequence). CDR3 coding DNA: TGTGCCAGCAGCTTAGGGACAGGGGGCCATGGCTACACCTTC. Amino acid sequence: CASSLGTGGHGYTF. The entire variable domain, with the rest obtained from reference TRBV7-9 and TRBJ1-2, is as follows: DTGVSQNPRHKITKRGQNVTFRCDPISEHNRLYWYRQTLGQGPEFLTYFQNEAQLEKSRLLSDRFSAERPKGSFSTLEIQRTEQGDSAMYLCASSLGTGGHGYTFGSGTRLTVV.

Regarding this clone: Germline is not matched at one junction end, which may reflect a read error. The J gene is TRBJ2-1, the V gene TRBV9; D gene ambiguous. The germline V gene has CDR1 SGDLS and CDR2 YYNGEE. This CDR3 has 11 amino acids. The CDR3 is CASSVGPELIF. The CDR3 region has the DNA TGTGCCAGCAGCGTAGGGCCGGAGTTGATCTTC.

This clone was detected only once. V gene TRBV6-6 combines with J gene TRBJ1-1; D is ambiguous. The CDR3 sequence is 13 residues long. Germline lookup yields CDR1 MNHNY and CDR2 SVGAGI (reference sequence). V shed 6 bases and J shed 11 bases, with 19 bases lying between them. The CDR3, as DNA: TGTGCCAGCAGGATACAGAGCTCTGCAGGCGCTTTCTTT. Amino acid sequence: CASRIQSSAGAFF.

The J gene is TRBJ1-1, the V gene TRBV15; 10 nucleotides align to TRBD1. J lost 10 bases, V lost 5 bases, and 10 bases had no gene match. The CDR3 has 14 amino acids. Germline loops: CDR1 LNHNV, CDR2 YYDKDF (reference sequence). The DNA of the CDR3 is TGTGCCACCAGCCCGCGGACAGGGGGGCCTAGAGCTTTCTTT. It specifies CATSPRTGGPRAFF. Using reference TRBV15 and TRBJ1-1 for the parts outside the CDR3, the full variable domain is DAMVIQNPRYQVTQFGKPVTLSCSQTLNHNVMYWYQQKSSQAPKLLFHYYDKDFNNEADTPDNFQSRRPNTSFCFLDIRSPGLGDTAMYLCATSPRTGGPRAFFGQGTRLTVV.

The V gene is TRBV28, the J gene TRBJ1-4; the D is unclear. Trimming shortened V by 3 bases and J by 8 bases, and 10 bases separated the two germline ends. The CDR3 spans 13 residues. Germline CDR1 and CDR2: MDHEN and SYDVKM. This CDR3 reads CASSLVVSEKLFF. The CDR3 bases are TGTGCCAGCAGTTTGGTTGTGTCCGAAAAACTGTTTTTT.

J is TRBJ2-7 and V is TRBV6-1; possible D gene TRBD2, 5 bases. Germline lookup yields CDR1 MNHNS and CDR2 SASEGT. Deletions cut 0 bases from V and 4 bases from J, with 13 bases between. The CDR3 has 15 amino acids. CDR3 coding DNA: TGTGCCAGCAGTGAAGCGGAAAGGATAGCGTACGAGCAGTACTTC. Protein product: CASSEAERIAYEQYF.

The chain has TRBV5-5 and TRBJ1-4; possible D gene TRBD1, 6 bases. The germline gives CDR1 SGHKS, CDR2 YYEKEE (reference sequence). Deletions cut 4 bases from V and 8 bases from J, with 9 bases between. The CDR3 contains 12 residues. CDR3 protein: CASSRDNEKLFF. CDR3 nucleotide sequence: TGTGCCAGCAGCAGGGACAACGAAAAACTGTTTTTT.

As for this clone: The same CDR3 arises from other DNA sequences in this sample as well. The CDR3: CASKGQSNQPQHF. CDR3 DNA: TGTGCCAGCAAGGGGCAGTCAAATCAGCCCCAGCATTTT. The chain uses TRBV2 and TRBJ1-5; D might be TRBD1 (5 bases). Germline CDR1 and CDR2: SNHLY and FYNNEI. V lost 7 bases, J lost 4 bases, and 11 bases lay in between. The CDR3 consists of 13 residues.

This chain links TRBV5-4 with TRBJ1-2, with 9 bases that match TRBD1. The ends lost 5 bases at V and 8 bases at J; junction bases unmatched: 16. CDR1 and CDR2 from the germline V gene are SGHNT and YYREEE (reference sequence). CDR3 length: 16 residues. CDR3 region: CASRKNTGTGYIGYTF. The DNA for the CDR3 is TGTGCCAGCAGGAAAAACACCGGGACAGGGTATATAGGCTACACCTTC. Full variable domain (outside the CDR3, taken from reference TRBV5-4 and TRBJ1-2): ETGVTQSPTHLIKTRGQQVTLRCSSQSGHNTVSWYQQALGQGPQFIFQYYREEENGRGNFPPRFSGLQFPNYSSELNVNALELDDSALYLCASRKNTGTGYIGYTFGSGTRLTVV.

The J gene is TRBJ2-2, the V gene TRBV5-1; D uncertain. The CDR3 is made up of 14 amino acids. The germline V gene encodes CDR1 SGHRS and CDR2 YFSETQ. The V and J ends lost 3 bases and 1 base respectively, with 7 bases between them. As DNA, the CDR3 is TGCGCCAGCAGCTCCGACGTGAACACCGGGGAGCTGTTTTTT. Protein: CASSSDVNTGELFF.

This clone was seen only a few times. This chain uses TRBV28 with TRBJ2-2; perhaps D is TRBD1 or TRBD2 (7 bases each). This CDR3 has 15 amino acids. The V and J ends lost 7 bases and 4 bases respectively, with 16 bases between them. CDR1 is MDHEN, CDR2 SYDVKM, per germline. This chain's CDR3 is CASTRPRGGTGELFF. CDR3 nucleotide sequence: TGTGCCAGCACCCGTCCCAGGGGGGGCACCGGGGAGCTGTTTTTT.

For the CDR3, the DNA is TGTGCCAGCACCGGACAGGGCCGTTCCCTCTACGAGCAGTACTTC. Translation gives CASTGQGRSLYEQYF. V is TRBV2 and J is TRBJ2-7, with 8 positions matching TRBD1. The junction had 11 bases not matched to a gene; V was cut back by 7 bases and J by 3 bases. In germline, CDR1 is SNHLY, CDR2 FYNNEI. The CDR3 contains 15 residues.

The V call is TRBV7-9, the J call TRBJ2-2, with 8 bases fitting TRBD1. V was pared by 8 bases and J by 3 bases, with 8 bases of the junction left unmatched. The CDR3 loop spans 15 amino acids. Germline V gene lookup returns CDR1 SEHNR and CDR2 FQNEAQ (reference sequence). The CDR3 DNA is TGTGCCAGCCTCTCCCTGACAGGGGACACCGGGGAGCTGTTTTTT. This gives the protein CASLSLTGDTGELFF.

The V gene is TRBV7-8, the J gene TRBJ1-3, with D perhaps TRBD1 (6 bases). CDR3 length: 14 amino acids. Germline-derived CDR1 and CDR2 are SGHVS and FQNEAQ. The ends were cut back, 5 bases at V and 4 bases at J, with 12 bases in the middle. The CDR3 DNA sequence: TGTGCCAGCAGCCCACAGGGAAAGGGAAACACCATATATTTT. This encodes CASSPQGKGNTIYF.

The rearrangement uses TRBV9 and TRBJ2-5, with D perhaps TRBD2 (6 bases). This CDR3 has 14 residues. The ends were cut back, 0 bases at V and 7 bases at J, with 13 bases in the middle. Germline values: CDR1 SGDLS, CDR2 YYNGEE. The CDR3 protein is CASSVVAEEGTQYF. In DNA, the CDR3 is TGTGCCAGCAGCGTAGTAGCGGAAGAAGGGACCCAGTACTTC. Based on the CDR3 plus reference TRBV9 and TRBJ2-5, the full variable domain is DSGVTQTPKHLITATGQRVTLRCSPRSGDLSVYWYQQSLDQGLQFLIQYYNGEERAKGNILERFSAQQFPDLHSELNLSSLELGDSALYFCASSVVAEEGTQYFGPGTRLLVL.

This sequence joins TRBV27 and TRBJ2-7; 12 bases match TRBD2. This CDR3 spans 14 amino acids. Trimming took 4 bases from V and 7 from J; bases not matched to a gene: 5. Germline CDR1 reads MNHEY; CDR2 reads SMNVEV (reference sequence). The CDR3 here is CASSSSGRAWEQYF. DNA of the CDR3: TGTGCCAGCAGTTCTAGCGGGAGGGCCTGGGAGCAGTACTTC.

This clone was counted between two and nine times. The chain joins TRBV7-6 to TRBJ1-2, with D perhaps TRBD1 (5 bases). CDR3 length: 14 residues. V was cut by 5 bases and J by 4 bases, with 14 bases left in between. Germline V gene sequence: CDR1 SGHVS, CDR2 FNYEAQ. The CDR3 DNA reads TGTGCCAGCAGCCAAGGGACGGGGATCTATGGCTACACCTTC. It codes for CASSQGTGIYGYTF.